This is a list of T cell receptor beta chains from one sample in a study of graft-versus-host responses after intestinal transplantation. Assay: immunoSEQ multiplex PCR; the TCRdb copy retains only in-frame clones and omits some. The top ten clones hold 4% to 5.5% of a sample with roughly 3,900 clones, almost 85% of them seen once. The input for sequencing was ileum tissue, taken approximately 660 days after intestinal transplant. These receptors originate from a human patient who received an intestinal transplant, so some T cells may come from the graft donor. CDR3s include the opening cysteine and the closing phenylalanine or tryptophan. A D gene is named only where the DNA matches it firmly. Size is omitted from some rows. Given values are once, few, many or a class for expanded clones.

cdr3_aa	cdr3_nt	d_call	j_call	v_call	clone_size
CASSFNQGSGANVLTF	TGTGCCAGCAGCTTCAACCAGGGCTCTGGGGCCAACGTCCTGACTTTC	NA	TRBJ2-6	TRBV5-6	NA
CASSLNSGGLYEQYF	TGCGCCAGCAGCTTGAATAGCGGGGGGTTATACGAGCAGTACTTC	TRBD2	TRBJ2-7	TRBV5-1	NA
CASSERVTGGYERYF	TGTGCCAGCAGTGAAAGGGTGACAGGGGGCTACGAGCGGTACTTC	TRBD1	TRBJ2-5	TRBV6-1	NA
CASSPGGLAGREQYF	TGTGCCAGCAGCCCTGGGGGGCTAGCGGGGAGGGAGCAGTACTTC	TRBD2	TRBJ2-7	TRBV11-2	NA
CASSQEGLAGGNEQFF	TGTGCCAGCAGCCAAGAGGGACTAGCGGGGGGAAATGAGCAGTTCTTC	TRBD2	TRBJ2-1	TRBV4-2	NA
CASSSTSGGALEQFF	TGTGCCAGCAGCTCAACTAGCGGGGGGGCCCTTGAGCAGTTCTTC	TRBD2	TRBJ2-1	TRBV7-6	NA
CASSFRPPGYGTDTQYF	TGTGCCAGCAGTTTTAGGCCTCCGGGCTACGGGACAGATACGCAGTATTTT	NA	TRBJ2-3	TRBV27	once
CASGGARTDTQYF	TGTGCCAGCGGGGGGGCCCGGACAGATACGCAGTATTTT	NA	TRBJ2-3	TRBV9	NA
CASSLRDRVYEQYF	TGTGCCAGCAGCCTCCGGGACAGGGTTTACGAGCAGTACTTC	TRBD1	TRBJ2-7	TRBV7-9	NA
CASPSPTSGGYTDTQYF	TGTGCCAGCCCCTCCCCCACTAGCGGGGGCTACACAGATACGCAGTATTTT	TRBD2	TRBJ2-3	TRBV2	NA
CASMGRNSYEQYF	TGTGCTAGTATGGGCCGGAACTCCTACGAGCAGTACTTC	NA	TRBJ2-7	TRBV12-5	NA
CASSVDHLGNEQFF	TGTGCCAGCAGCGTAGACCACCTGGGCAATGAGCAGTTCTTC	NA	TRBJ2-1	TRBV9	NA
CASSDLVGLAGAYNEQFF	TGTGCCAGCAGCGATTTAGTCGGCCTAGCGGGGGCCTACAATGAGCAGTTCTTC	TRBD2	TRBJ2-1	TRBV5-4	NA
CASSRVTGGYGYTF	TGCGCCAGCAGCCGTGTAACGGGCGGCTATGGCTACACCTTC	NA	TRBJ1-2	TRBV10-2	NA
CASSLGTGGPDTQYF	TGTGCCAGCAGTTTAGGGACAGGGGGTCCAGATACGCAGTATTTT	TRBD1	TRBJ2-3	TRBV27	NA
CASRTGNWGEKLFF	TGTGCCAGTAGGACAGGGAACTGGGGTGAAAAACTGTTTTTT	TRBD1	TRBJ1-4	TRBV19	few
CASEAASGSYNEQFF	TGTGCCAGCGAGGCGGCTAGCGGTTCTTACAATGAGCAGTTCTTC	TRBD2	TRBJ2-1	TRBV6-1	NA
CASSLFPSGLGTVRSGNTIYF	TGTGCCAGCAGCTTATTTCCTTCGGGGTTGGGGACAGTGCGCTCTGGAAACACCATATATTTT	TRBD1	TRBJ1-3	TRBV7-3	NA
CASRDPFIGELFF	TGTGCCAGCAGGGACCCCTTTATTGGGGAGCTGTTTTTT	NA	TRBJ2-2	TRBV7-9	NA
CATRDNTEAFF	TGTGCCACCAGGGACAACACTGAAGCTTTCTTT	NA	TRBJ1-1	TRBV6-5	NA
CASSLELATNEQFF	TGCGCCAGCAGCTTGGAGCTAGCTACCAATGAGCAGTTCTTC	NA	TRBJ2-1	TRBV5-1	NA
CASSQFVSGSSYNEQFF	TGCGCCAGCAGCCAATTTGTTAGCGGGAGCTCCTACAATGAGCAGTTCTTC	TRBD2	TRBJ2-1	TRBV4-1	NA
CASRQGNTEAFF	TGTGCCAGTAGACAGGGTAACACTGAAGCTTTCTTT	TRBD1	TRBJ1-1	TRBV11-2	NA
CASSLFPGQGLFGYTF	TGTGCCAGCAGTTTATTTCCCGGACAGGGACTATTTGGCTACACCTTC	TRBD1	TRBJ1-2	TRBV27	NA
CSVEPRTENTEAFF	TGCAGCGTAGAGCCGCGGACGGAGAACACTGAAGCTTTCTTT	NA	TRBJ1-1	TRBV29-1	NA
CASKCGRGRGCETQYF	TGTGCCAGCAAGTGCGGACGCGGCAGGGGTTGTGAGACCCAGTACTTC	NA	TRBJ2-5	TRBV7-8	NA
CAWSAQVETEAFF	TGTGCCTGGAGTGCGCAGGTGGAGACTGAAGCTTTCTTT	NA	TRBJ1-1	TRBV30	NA
CASSTQETSGDTDTQYF	TGTGCCAGCAGTACACAAGAGACTAGCGGGGACACAGATACGCAGTATTTT	TRBD2	TRBJ2-3	TRBV7-8	NA
CASSLVGGANSPLHF	TGCGCCAGCAGCTTGGTTGGAGGGGCCAATTCACCCCTCCACTTT	NA	TRBJ1-6	TRBV5-1	NA
CASSFLSGGQETQYF	TGTGCCAGCAGTTTCTTATCGGGGGGACAAGAGACCCAGTACTTC	TRBD2	TRBJ2-5	TRBV27	NA
CASSWDRDSYEQYF	TGTGCCAGCTCATGGGACAGGGACTCCTACGAGCAGTACTTC	TRBD1	TRBJ2-7	TRBV18	NA
CASSYGYPYEQYF	TGTGCCAGCAGTTACGGTTACCCCTACGAGCAGTACTTC	NA	TRBJ2-7	TRBV6-5	NA
CASSFTGPSYEQYF	TGCGCCAGCAGCTTTACAGGTCCGTCGTACGAGCAGTACTTC	NA	TRBJ2-7	TRBV5-1	NA
CASTLGQATEAFF	TGTGCCAGCACTCTAGGACAGGCCACTGAAGCTTTCTTT	TRBD1	TRBJ1-1	TRBV2	NA
CASSLAGALDTQYF	TGTGCCAGCAGTCTAGCGGGGGCCTTAGATACGCAGTATTTT	TRBD2	TRBJ2-3	TRBV6-1	NA
CASSDTTGGLETQYF	TGTGCCAGCAGCGACACCACGGGGGGGCTGGAGACCCAGTACTTC	TRBD2	TRBJ2-5	TRBV9	NA
CASSLTYRGSYNEQFF	TGTGCCAGTAGTCTTACATACAGGGGGAGCTACAATGAGCAGTTCTTC	TRBD1	TRBJ2-1	TRBV19	NA
CASSPTPLLMGGYTF	TGTGCCAGCTCACCAACCCCCTTGCTTATGGGGGGCTACACCTTC	NA	TRBJ1-2	TRBV18	once
CASSRDPGNQPQHF	TGTGCCAGCAGCCGGGACCCCGGAAATCAGCCCCAGCATTTT	NA	TRBJ1-5	TRBV7-2	NA
CASSRGGYYEQYF	TGTGCCAGCAGCCGCGGGGGTTACTACGAGCAGTACTTC	TRBD2	TRBJ2-7	TRBV7-6	NA
CASTLYEQYF	TGTGCCAGCACCCTCTACGAGCAGTACTTC	NA	TRBJ2-7	TRBV6-6	NA
CASSTRGASTDTQYF	TGCGCCAGCAGCACGCGCGGGGCAAGCACAGATACGCAGTATTTT	NA	TRBJ2-3	TRBV5-1	NA
CASSQTSGGAYEQYF	TGTGCCAGCAGCCAAACTAGCGGGGGGGCCTACGAGCAGTACTTC	TRBD2	TRBJ2-7	TRBV4-2	NA
CASSLEAGGEFGYGYTF	TGTGCCAGCAGCTTAGAGGCTGGGGGCGAGTTCGGATATGGCTACACCTTC	NA	TRBJ1-2	TRBV11-3	NA
CASSEPTGMRNQPQHF	TGTGCCAGCAGTGAACCGACAGGTATGAGAAATCAGCCCCAGCATTTT	NA	TRBJ1-5	TRBV6-1	once
CASGPAGAGGEQFF	TGTGCTAGTGGTCCGGCGGGTGCGGGAGGCGAGCAGTTCTTC	TRBD2	TRBJ2-1	TRBV12-5	NA
CASMMGRGRSEAFF	TGTGCCAGCATGATGGGGAGGGGAAGGTCTGAAGCTTTCTTT	NA	TRBJ1-1	TRBV7-9	NA
CASSLVRGDKRPEAFF	TGTGCCAGCAGCTTGGTCCGGGGCGACAAGAGGCCTGAAGCTTTCTTT	NA	TRBJ1-1	TRBV5-4	NA
CASSPWSVNTGELFF	TGCGCCAGCAGCCCTTGGTCAGTAAACACCGGGGAGCTGTTTTTT	NA	TRBJ2-2	TRBV4-1	NA